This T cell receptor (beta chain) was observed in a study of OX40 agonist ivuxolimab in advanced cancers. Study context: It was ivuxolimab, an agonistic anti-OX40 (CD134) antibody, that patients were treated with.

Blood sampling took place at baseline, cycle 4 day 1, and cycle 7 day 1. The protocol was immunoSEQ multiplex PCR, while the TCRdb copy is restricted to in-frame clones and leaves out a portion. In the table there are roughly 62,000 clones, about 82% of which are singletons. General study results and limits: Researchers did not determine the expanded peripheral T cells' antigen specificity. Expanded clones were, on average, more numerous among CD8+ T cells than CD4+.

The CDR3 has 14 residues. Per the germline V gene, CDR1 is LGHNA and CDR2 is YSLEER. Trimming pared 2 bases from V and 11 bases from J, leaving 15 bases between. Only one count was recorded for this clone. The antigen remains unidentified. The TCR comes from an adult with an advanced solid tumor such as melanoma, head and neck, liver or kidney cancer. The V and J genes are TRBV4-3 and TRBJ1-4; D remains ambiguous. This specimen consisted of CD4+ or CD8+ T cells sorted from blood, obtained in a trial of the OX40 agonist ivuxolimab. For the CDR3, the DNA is TGCGCCAGCAGCCAACCCTCAAAGGAGTCTAAACTGTTTTTT. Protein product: CASSQPSKESKLFF.